The 29 T cell receptor beta chains in this list originate from one sample, sequenced in a study of blood T cells in healthy people across ages. Alongside a J-beta primer mix, a sample-barcoded 5' primer served in a second PCR lasting about 7 to 11 cycles. MiXCR, applied by TCRdb to the 5' RACE reads, yields one record per CDR3 protein. The data show about 780,000 distinct CDR3 sequences, 46% seen once. The sample consisted of blood. The receptors were gathered from an elderly man in good health.

The chain joins TRBV29-1 to TRBJ2-7, with D possibly being TRBD1 (5 bases). Germline V gene lookup returns CDR1 SQVTM and CDR2 ANQGSEA. Trimming removed 1 base at V and 2 bases at J, with 6 bases between. This CDR3 region has 12 residues. CDR3 residues: CSVEGQTYEQYF. The DNA for the CDR3 is TGCAGCGTTGAAGGACAGACCTACGAGCAGTACTTC.

J is TRBJ2-7 and V is TRBV20-1, with 15 bases lining up with TRBD2. The CDR3 loop spans 19 amino acids. Germline assignment: CDR1 DFQATT and CDR2 SNEGSKA (reference sequence). With V trimmed by 5 bases and J by 5 bases, 19 bases remained unmatched. CDR3 DNA: TGCAGTGCTGTGAGACGGACAGGGACTAGCGGGAGGAGCCTGGACGAGCAGTACTTC. Its translation: CSAVRRTGTSGRSLDEQYF.

J is TRBJ2-7 and V is TRBV20-1, with TRBD2 matching over 7 bases. Germline CDR1 and CDR2: DFQATT and SNEGSKA (reference sequence). There are 15 residues in the CDR3. Trimming at V came to 1 base and at J to 3 bases, leaving 9 bases not matched to a gene. CDR3 nucleotide sequence: TGCAGTGCTAGAGGTCTGGGCGGGAGATTCTACGAGCAGTACTTC. Its translation is CSARGLGGRFYEQYF.

This clonotype has at least ten counts. The J gene is TRBJ2-7, the V gene TRBV20-1, with 8 positions matching TRBD2. Germline V gene data show CDR1 as DFQATT and CDR2 as SNEGSKA (reference sequence). The CDR3 totals 14 residues. V gave up 6 bases and J gave up 0 bases; unmatched junction bases: 7. The CDR3: CSAFSGESSYEQYF. CDR3 sequence (DNA): TGCAGTGCCTTTAGCGGGGAGAGCTCCTACGAGCAGTACTTC.

With respect to this clonotype: An end of the junction does not agree with germline; a read error may underlie this. The genes are TRBV5-1 and TRBJ2-3; D not certain. CDR1 and CDR2 (germline): SGHRS, YFSETQ. This CDR3 has 14 residues. The CDR3 nucleotides read TGTGCCAGCAGCCCCCTAATGAGCACAGATACGCAGTATTTT. This gives the protein CASSPLMSTDTQYF.

The chain has TRBV7-3 and TRBJ2-5; 9 bases are a match to TRBD2. After removal of 5 bases from V and 5 bases from J, the junction contained 12 bases not matched to a gene. The V gene's germline CDR1 is SGHTA and CDR2 FQGTGA. The CDR3 extends over 16 amino acids. In nucleotides, the CDR3 is TGTGCCAGCAGCCCGAGCGGGGGGTACGCTCAGGAGACCCAGTACTTC. Protein: CASSPSGGYAQETQYF.

Concerning this clonotype: At one of its ends the junction is not consistent with the germline gene, which may arise from a read error. V gene TRBV4-2 combines with J gene TRBJ2-1; no definite D call. The CDR3 is 16 amino acids. Germline CDR1 LGHNA, CDR2 YNFKEQ. Here the CDR3 reads CASSQDLSATYSEQFF. CDR3 DNA: TGTGCCAGCAGCCAAGATTTGTCAGCCACCTACAGTGAGCAGTTCTTC.

This clonotype has more than one count but fewer than ten. The rearrangement uses TRBV12-3 or TRBV12-4 and TRBJ2-1; either TRBD1 or TRBD2 may fit D (7 bases each). CDR3 length: 17 residues. Trimming removed 5 bases from V and 0 bases from J, with 17 bases in between. The CDR3 DNA sequence: TGTGCCAGCAGTCCCAGGGGGGGAACTAGCTCCTACAATGAGCAGTTCTTC. This encodes CASSPRGGTSSYNEQFF.

This clonotype was counted only a few times. The germline gene is not matched at one end of the junction; a read error may be the cause. The chain combines TRBV9 with TRBJ2-5; D may be TRBD2 (5 bases). CDR1 and CDR2 from the germline V gene are SGDLS and YYNGEE. This CDR3 region has 13 residues. The CDR3 DNA reads as TGTGCCAGCAGCTTAGCGCATCAAGGGACCCAGTACTTC. This gives the protein CASSLAHQGTQYF.

This chain links TRBV6-5 with TRBJ2-2; 12 nucleotides match TRBD2. The CDR3 loop spans 15 amino acids. The J segment lost 6 bases and the V segment lost 6 bases, leaving 5 bases of the junction unmatched. Germline V lookup: CDR1 MNHEY, CDR2 SVGAGI. CDR3 region: CASRRTSGTSGELFF. In DNA, the CDR3 is TGTGCCAGCAGACGGACTAGCGGGACGTCCGGGGAGCTGTTTTTT.

The V gene is TRBV3-1, the J gene TRBJ2-3; D unclear. The ends were cut back, 0 bases at V and 2 bases at J, with 3 bases in the middle. The CDR3 sequence is 13 residues long. Germline-derived CDR1 and CDR2 are LGHDT and YNNKEL (reference sequence). The CDR3: CASSQDLTDTQYF. The CDR3 DNA reads as TGTGCCAGCAGCCAAGATCTCACAGATACGCAGTATTTT.

This chain uses TRBV5-5 with TRBJ1-1; D is ambiguous. The germline gives CDR1 SGHKS, CDR2 YYEKEE (reference sequence). This CDR3 is 12 amino acids long. V lost 0 bases and J 11 bases, leaving 11 bases between the germline ends. The CDR3: CASSLGAGPAFF. The CDR3 region has the DNA TGTGCCAGCAGCTTGGGGGCAGGACCGGCTTTCTTT.

The V gene is TRBV20-1, the J gene TRBJ2-3, with 9 bases aligning to TRBD2. The CDR3 spans 18 residues. The V gene's germline CDR1 is DFQATT and CDR2 SNEGSKA (reference sequence). J was trimmed by 3 bases and V by 4 bases; bases with no gene match: 17. The CDR3 DNA follows: TGCAGTGCTACTCTAGCGGGGATAATAAGCAGGGGGACAGATACGCAGTATTTT. As protein: CSATLAGIISRGTDTQYF.

In this sample, this clonotype turned up a few times. J is TRBJ2-1 and V is TRBV7-2; TRBD1 aligns across 10 bases. Germline V gene data show CDR1 as SGHTA and CDR2 as FQGNSA. The CDR3 has 16 amino acids. Trimming took 2 bases from V and 6 from J; bases not matched to a gene: 7. The CDR3 DNA sequence: TGTGCCAGCAGCTTACGAATGGGACAGGGGACCAATGAGCAGTTCTTC. This codes for CASSLRMGQGTNEQFF. The variable domain in full, with the rest retrieved from reference TRBV7-2 and TRBJ2-1, is GAGVSQSPSNKVTEKGKDVELRCDPISGHTALYWYRQSLGQGLEFLIYFQGNSAPDKSGLPSDRFSAERTGGSVSTLTIQRTQQEDSAVYLCASSLRMGQGTNEQFFGPGTRLTVL.

This clonotype was detected only a few times. J is TRBJ1-1 and V is TRBV5-1; D is perhaps TRBD1 (5 bases). The germline CDR1 and CDR2 sequences are SGHRS and YFSETQ. CDR3 length: 14 amino acids. Trimming shortened V by 2 bases and J by 1 base, and 9 bases separated the two germline ends. The CDR3 protein is CASSLGVENTEAFF. As DNA, the CDR3 is TGCGCCAGCAGCTTAGGGGTGGAGAACACTGAAGCTTTCTTT.

This rearrangement joins TRBV7-2 to TRBJ1-1; weak D call: TRBD1 (6 bases). This CDR3 is built from 14 residues. CDR1 is SGHTA and CDR2 is FQGNSA in the germline V gene. Trimming cost V 6 bases and J 4 bases, with 15 bases left between them. This CDR3 is CASRSRGLGTEAFF. CDR3 nucleotide sequence: TGTGCCAGCAGGTCCCGGGGGCTGGGCACTGAAGCTTTCTTT.

This clonotype was detected a few times. The chain is built from TRBV5-1 and TRBJ2-3, with 9 bases identical to TRBD2. There are 15 residues in the CDR3. Germline CDR1 and CDR2: SGHRS and YFSETQ. After removal of 7 bases from V and 0 bases from J, the junction contained 6 bases not matched to a gene. CDR3 residues: CASGVSGRSTDTQYF. The CDR3 DNA sequence: TGCGCCAGCGGGGTCAGCGGGAGGAGCACAGATACGCAGTATTTT.

This chain uses TRBV29-1 with TRBJ2-1; 11 nucleotides align to TRBD2. The germline CDR1 and CDR2 sequences are SQVTM and ANQGSEA. The junction had 3 bases not matched to a gene; V was cut back by 5 bases and J by 3 bases. The CDR3 has 14 residues. CDR3 in amino acids: CSVFGTSGYNEQFF. CDR3 in DNA: TGCAGCGTTTTTGGGACTAGCGGCTACAATGAGCAGTTCTTC.

This clonotype was picked up a small number of times. This rearrangement joins TRBV20-1 to TRBJ2-3; TRBD2 might be the D (6 bases). Deletions cut 6 bases from V and 3 bases from J, with 19 bases between. Per the germline V gene, CDR1 is DFQATT and CDR2 is SNEGSKA (reference sequence). The CDR3 runs to 15 residues. As DNA, the CDR3 is TGCAGTGCCCTTGATTTGCGGGACGGGACAGATACGCAGTATTTT. Protein sequence: CSALDLRDGTDTQYF.

The chain is built from TRBV25-1 and TRBJ2-1, with TRBD2 matching 9 bases. The junction had 8 bases not matched to a gene; V was cut back by 3 bases and J by 8 bases. The CDR3 is 15 amino acids. Germline V gene data show CDR1 as MGHDK and CDR2 as SYGVNS. The CDR3 nucleotides read TGTGCCAGCAGTGATACTAGCGGGCATGAGGATGAGCAGTTCTTC. It yields the protein CASSDTSGHEDEQFF.

Here the CDR3 DNA reads TGTGCCAGCAGCCAAGATCGAACAGGGCATAATTCACCCCTCCACTTT. It yields the protein CASSQDRTGHNSPLHF. This chain uses TRBV28 with TRBJ1-6, with TRBD1 as a possible D gene (6 bases). The ends were cut back, 6 bases at V and 5 bases at J, with 17 bases in the middle. The CDR3 contains 16 residues. Germline CDR1 MDHEN, CDR2 SYDVKM.

J is TRBJ2-5 and V is TRBV20-1, with 7 positions matching TRBD1. The CDR3 sequence is 16 residues long. The ends lost 5 bases at V and 2 bases at J; junction bases unmatched: 14. Germline V gene data show CDR1 as DFQATT and CDR2 as SNEGSKA (reference sequence). The CDR3 reads CSAPGPSAGGQETQYF. CDR3 nucleotide sequence: TGCAGTGCTCCCGGCCCTTCGGCAGGGGGACAAGAGACCCAGTACTTC.

The chain combines TRBV4-3 with TRBJ2-4; D might be TRBD2 (5 bases). The CDR3 is made up of 13 amino acids. Germline V gene sequence: CDR1 LGHNA, CDR2 YSLEER. The V and J ends lost 0 bases and 14 bases respectively, with 14 bases between them. The CDR3 loop reads CASSQDPSSFEYF. The CDR3 region has the DNA TGCGCCAGCAGCCAAGATCCTAGCTCTTTCGAGTACTTC.

This sequence joins TRBV29-1 and TRBJ1-1, with 8 bases lining up with TRBD1. This CDR3 comprises 12 residues. CDR1 SQVTM and CDR2 ANQGSEA come from the germline V gene. The J segment lost 2 bases and the V segment lost 7 bases, leaving 3 bases of the junction unmatched. CDR3 DNA: TGCAGCGGAGGGACAGGTAACACTGAAGCTTTCTTT. Translating it yields CSGGTGNTEAFF.

The chain links TRBV28 to TRBJ2-5; D is undetermined. With 6 bases removed from V and 1 base from J, the gap between germline ends came to 12 bases. Germline assignment: CDR1 MDHEN and CDR2 SYDVKM. There are 14 residues in the CDR3. DNA for the CDR3: TGTGCCAGCAGCAAAGGGCGTTCCCAAGAGACCCAGTACTTC. It codes for CASSKGRSQETQYF.

J is TRBJ2-7 and V is TRBV6-1; D perhaps matches TRBD2 (5 bases). This CDR3 region has 15 residues. The germline V and J ends were trimmed by 7 bases and 4 bases, with 20 bases remaining between them. In germline, CDR1 is MNHNS, CDR2 SASEGT. The CDR3 region has the DNA TGTGCCAGCACTTTTTTGACACAGCGGCCATACGAGCAGTACTTC. Translated, it gives CASTFLTQRPYEQYF.

Points on this clonotype: Mismatch with germline at one junction end may stem from a read error. This rearrangement joins TRBV10-3 to TRBJ1-1; D possibly corresponds to TRBD1 (6 bases). Germline V gene lookup returns CDR1 ENHRY and CDR2 SYGVKD. The CDR3 totals 14 residues. The CDR3 region is CAIRELDRYTEAFF. In DNA form, the CDR3 reads TGTGCCATCAGGGAGCTGGACAGATACACCGAAGCTTTCTTT.

This clonotype showed up many times. The chain carries TRBV5-1 and TRBJ2-5; 9 bases match TRBD1. Germline-derived CDR1 and CDR2 are SGHRS and YFSETQ. There are 15 residues in the CDR3. V lost 5 bases to trimming and J lost 2 bases; unmatched junction nucleotides: 7. As DNA, the CDR3 is TGCGCCAGCAGTAATACCGACAGGGGGCAAGAGACCCAGTACTTC. This gives the protein CASSNTDRGQETQYF.

This clonotype was observed a single time. The CDR3 here is CASSFREGIGEKLFF. The CDR3 bases are TGTGCCAGCAGCTTCAGGGAGGGGATCGGTGAAAAACTGTTTTTT. The rearrangement links TRBV7-9 to TRBJ1-4, with D perhaps matching TRBD1 (5 bases). The germline V and J ends were trimmed by 3 bases and 7 bases, with 15 bases remaining between them. Germline V gene sequence: CDR1 SEHNR, CDR2 FQNEAQ (reference sequence). The CDR3 sequence is 15 residues long.